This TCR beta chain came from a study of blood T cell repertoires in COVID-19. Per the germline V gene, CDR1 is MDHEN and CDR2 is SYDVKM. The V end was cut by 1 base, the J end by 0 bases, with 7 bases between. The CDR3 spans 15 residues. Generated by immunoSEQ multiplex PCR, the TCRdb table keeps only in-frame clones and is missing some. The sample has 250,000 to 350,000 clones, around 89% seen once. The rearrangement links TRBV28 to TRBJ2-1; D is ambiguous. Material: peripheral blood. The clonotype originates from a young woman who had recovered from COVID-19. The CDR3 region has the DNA TGTGCCAGCAGTTTATCCCGGAGCTCCTACAATGAGCAGTTCTTC. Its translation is CASSLSRSSYNEQFF.